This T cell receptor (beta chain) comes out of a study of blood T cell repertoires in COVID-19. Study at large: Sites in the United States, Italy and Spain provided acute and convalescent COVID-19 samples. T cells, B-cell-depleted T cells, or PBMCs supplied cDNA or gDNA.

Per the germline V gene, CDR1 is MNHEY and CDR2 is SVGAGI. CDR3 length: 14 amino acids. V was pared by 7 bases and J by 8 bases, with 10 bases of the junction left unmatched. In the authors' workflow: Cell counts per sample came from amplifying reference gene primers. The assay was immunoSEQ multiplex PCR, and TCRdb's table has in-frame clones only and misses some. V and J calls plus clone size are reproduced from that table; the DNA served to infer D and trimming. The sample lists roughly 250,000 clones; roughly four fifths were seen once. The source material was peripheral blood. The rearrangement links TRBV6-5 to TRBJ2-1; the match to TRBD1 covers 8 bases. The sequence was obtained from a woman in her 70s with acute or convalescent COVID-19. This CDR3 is CASNDREDRDEQFF. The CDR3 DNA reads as TGTGCCAGCAACGACAGGGAGGACAGGGATGAGCAGTTCTTC.